This passage covers 2 T cell receptor beta chains from one sample sequenced in a study of cytomegalovirus exposure and HLA in healthy donors (dated by TCRdb to between 2016 and 2019). Libraries were built with the immunoSEQ multiplex PCR assay. The multiplex PCR relied on a mix of 60 forward primers for TCR Vbeta segments and 13 reverse primers for TCR Jbeta segments. Held by TCRdb, this immuneACCESS table contains in-frame sequences only and omits some clones. Under half of the omission traces to an unresolved V gene where checked; the cause of the rest is unknown. Recorded for this sample are under 100,000 clones; around 81% of them occurred a single time. Together, the top ten hold over 4.5% of the sample. The sequenced sample was PBMCs. The receptors stem from a man between 18 and 35 years old in good health and CMV-seropositive.

V gene TRBV6-6 combines with J gene TRBJ2-7; 8 nucleotides line up with TRBD1. Per germline, CDR1 MNHNY and CDR2 SVGAGI (reference sequence). Unmatched junction bases numbered 6, after V lost 1 base and J lost 7 bases. CDR3 size: 14 residues. As DNA, the CDR3 is TGTGCCAGCAGTTACTTACAGGGGGTACGGGAGCAGTACTTC. The encoded protein is CASSYLQGVREQYF.

The chain carries TRBV2 and TRBJ1-5; 8 nucleotides line up with TRBD1. The CDR3 covers 15 residues. Germline V gives CDR1 SNHLY, CDR2 FYNNEI. The V gene end was trimmed by 6 bases and the J gene end by 2 bases; junction bases not matched to a gene: 6. The CDR3 loop reads CASRATGGGNQPQHF. DNA of the CDR3: TGTGCCAGCAGGGCAACAGGGGGAGGCAATCAGCCCCAGCATTTT. Filled out from reference TRBV2 and TRBJ1-5, the complete variable domain reads EPEVTQTPSHQVTQMGQEVILRCVPISNHLYFYWYRQILGQKVEFLVSFYNNEISEKSEIFDDQFSVERPDGSNFTLKIRSTKLEDSAMYFCASRATGGGNQPQHFGDGTRLSIL.